There are many counts of the clone carrying this T cell receptor beta chain. Germline assignment: CDR1 KGHDR and CDR2 SFDVKD. Trimming removed 5 bases from V and 6 bases from J; junction bases left unmatched: 7. The CDR3 sequence is 15 residues long. Unique molecular identifiers were attached to individual cDNA molecules within the library. TCRdb reprocessed the RACE reads via MiXCR and lists one record per CDR3 protein. The repertoire holds 75,000 to 100,000 distinct CDR3 sequences, with roughly a tenth as singletons. The sample is drawn from a study of human T cells and chemical hapten exposure. Sample time point: patch test 2, 6 weeks after DPC sensitization. The treatment here: therapeutic diphenylcyclopropenone sensitization with weekly scalp DPC. It was unfractionated whole blood from which total RNA was extracted.

This receptor was taken from a woman aged 40 to 49 with alopecia areata. Some clones in this sample may be carry-over from other donors' samples. The chain carries TRBV24-1 and TRBJ2-2, with TRBD2 matching over 8 bases. This material consisted of whole blood, taken in connection with sensitization to the hapten diphenylcyclopropenone (DPC). The CDR3 DNA is TGTGCCACCAGTGGGGGGCTAGCGGGCCCCGGGGAGCTGTTTTTT. The encoded protein is CATSGGLAGPGELFF.